The 3 T cell receptor beta chains presented below share a single source sample, sequenced in a study of T cells in Graves' hyperthyroidism and ophthalmopathy. Amplification of TCR beta CDR3 regions used RNA as the template. Primed by the HTBI set, a first-round RT-PCR was run on the TCR CDR3. MiXCR, applied by TCRdb to the multiplex PCR reads, yields one record per CDR3 protein. Among under 500,000 distinct CDR3 sequences listed, roughly an eighth were seen once. The specimen was blood. Receptor source: a man aged 50-60 years with Graves' ophthalmopathy.

This clonotype occurred many times. The J gene is TRBJ2-1, the V gene TRBV6-6; TRBD2 aligns across 14 bases. The CDR3 has 19 amino acids. Trimming cost V 0 bases and J 4 bases; bases outside gene matches: 8. Germline V gene lookup returns CDR1 MNHNY and CDR2 SVGAGI (reference sequence). CDR3 bases: TGTGCCAGCAGTTACTCGGGACTAGCGGGAGACCGTTGGTACAATGAGCAGTTCTTC. Translating it yields CASSYSGLAGDRWYNEQFF.

The V and J genes are TRBV29-1 and TRBJ2-3, with 7 positions matching TRBD2. The length of the CDR3 is 14 residues. Germline V gene lookup returns CDR1 SQVTM and CDR2 ANQGSEA. J gave up 0 bases and V 3 bases, and 3 bases lay outside the gene matches. CDR3: CSVDGRESTDTQYF. CDR3 in DNA: TGCAGCGTTGACGGGCGGGAGAGCACAGATACGCAGTATTTT.

This clonotype has a handful of counts. The chain is built from TRBV20-1 and TRBJ1-4; D gene unclear. Germline V gene data show CDR1 as DFQATT and CDR2 as SNEGSKA (reference sequence). This CDR3 spans 13 amino acids. V shed 5 bases and J shed 5 bases, with 12 bases lying between them. Here the CDR3 reads CSALGPPNEKLFF. The CDR3, as DNA: TGCAGTGCTCTTGGACCTCCAAATGAAAAACTGTTTTTT.